This T cell receptor (beta chain) was documented in a study of blood T cell repertoires in COVID-19. Across the study: Samples taken during acute and convalescent COVID-19 were collected in the United States, Italy and Spain. T cells, B-cell-depleted T cells, or PBMCs provided the cDNA or gDNA that served as material.

The J segment lost 0 bases and the V segment lost 3 bases, leaving 3 bases of the junction unmatched. The CDR3 has 15 amino acids. Germline V gene lookup returns CDR1 SGHNT and CDR2 YYREEE (reference sequence). As originally analysed: Amplification of reference gene primers provided the estimated nucleated cell counts. The method was immunoSEQ multiplex PCR; TCRdb's version includes in-frame clones alone and lacks a portion of them. V and J calls and clone size come straight from that table; D and trimming were deduced from the DNA. The profile shows about 150,000 clones, about three quarters of them singletons.

The sequence was obtained from a man in his forties or fifties with acute or convalescent COVID-19. The chain uses TRBV5-4 and TRBJ2-3, with 8 positions matching TRBD2. The sequenced sample consisted of peripheral blood. The CDR3 bases are TGTGCCAGCAGCTCTCGGGGGGGGAGCACAGATACGCAGTATTTT. Amino acid sequence: CASSSRGGSTDTQYF. The full variable domain, in which reference TRBV5-4 and TRBJ2-3 provide the parts outside the CDR3, is ETGVTQSPTHLIKTRGQQVTLRCSSQSGHNTVSWYQQALGQGPQFIFQYYREEENGRGNFPPRFSGLQFPNYSSELNVNALELDDSALYLCASSSRGGSTDTQYFGPGTRLTVL.